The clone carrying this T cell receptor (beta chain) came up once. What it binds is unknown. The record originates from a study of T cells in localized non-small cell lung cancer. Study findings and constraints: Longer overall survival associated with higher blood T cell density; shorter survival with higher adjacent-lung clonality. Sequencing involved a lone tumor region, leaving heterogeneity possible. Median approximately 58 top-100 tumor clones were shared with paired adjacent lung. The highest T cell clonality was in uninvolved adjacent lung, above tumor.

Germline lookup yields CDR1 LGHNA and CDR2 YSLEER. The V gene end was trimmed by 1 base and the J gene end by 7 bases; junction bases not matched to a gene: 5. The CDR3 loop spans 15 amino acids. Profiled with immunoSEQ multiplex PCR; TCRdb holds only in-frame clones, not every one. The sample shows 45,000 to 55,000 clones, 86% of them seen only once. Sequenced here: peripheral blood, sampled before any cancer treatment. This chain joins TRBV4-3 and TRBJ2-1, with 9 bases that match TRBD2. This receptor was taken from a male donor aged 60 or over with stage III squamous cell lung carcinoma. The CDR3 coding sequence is TGCGCCAGCAGCCAAGGGACTAGCGCTCTTAATGAGCAGTTCTTC. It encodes CASSQGTSALNEQFF.